The present T cell receptor (beta chain) was sequenced within a study of blood T cell repertoires in COVID-19 (dated by TCRdb to the early 2020s). Concerning the study at large: Samples covering the acute and convalescent phases of COVID-19 were provided by collaborators in the United States, Italy and Spain. The prospective study material was composed of cDNA or gDNA derived from T cells, B-cell-depleted T cells, or PBMCs. The dataset comprised deeply sampled blood TCRbeta repertoires from subjects exposed to, actively infected with, or recovered from COVID-19. A freely available public database, intended as a resource for researchers studying the immune response to SARS-CoV-2, is where the repertoires were released. Samples came from the ongoing ImmuneRACE study (first 160 participants) plus 1,254 subjects from 6 global collaborators. Nearly every sample came with metadata listing a de-identified subject ID, COVID-19 status, age in years and sex. Where HLA class I and class II types were available, the types were taken from metadata supplied by the sample provider, not from assay-based typing. What the work shows at the level of the full study, not this receptor alone: The quantity of clinical and demographic metadata differed by source and by participant and was supplied without curation.

The immunoSEQ Assay, a bias-controlled multiplex PCR, was used to amplify TCRbeta CDR3 regions from genomic DNA. The authors' analysis ran thus. Nucleated cell counts per sample were estimated from amplification of reference gene primers within the assay. Sequence reads were collapsed and filtered to measure the absolute abundance of every unique TCRbeta CDR3 rearrangement. For each sample, productive Simpson clonality was calculated as the square root of Simpson's diversity index over productive rearrangements. This is the immuneACCESS table as TCRdb keeps it, with only in-frame sequences that have V and J called. A part of the clones is gone; compared with another copy, unresolved V genes explain less than half, and the rest is unexplained. The V and J calls and the clone size are those of that table, but D and trimming were determined from the DNA. The sample has 250,000 to 350,000 clones on record, approximately 86% of them singletons. Clones ranked in the top ten supply approximately 2% of the sample.

Only one count was recorded for this clone. Its antigen is currently not known. The sample holds no much larger clone one base away, and base qualities are not on file. Samples from volunteer blood donors who had recovered from COVID-19 were contributed by a second Seattle source. Whole blood was collected in K2EDTA tubes by collaborating institutions according to the institutions' own protocols. For TCRbeta analysis, collaborators shipped samples in one of three forms: frozen whole blood, isolated PBMCs, or DNA extracted from either of those sample types. The clonotype comes from a woman aged 30 to 39 who had recovered from COVID-19. The source material was peripheral blood.

This receptor carries the CDR3 CASSPGQGTRDEQFF. Read as DNA, the sequence is TGCGCCAGCAGCCCGGGACAGGGAACTAGGGATGAGCAGTTCTTC. Here the chain combines TRBV5-1 and TRBJ2-1; a stretch of 9 junction bases matches TRBD1. Trimming takes 4 bases off V and 8 bases off J; junction bases not matched to a gene: 10. CDR1 and CDR2, looked up from the germline V gene, are SGHRS and YFSETQ. The CDR3 has 15 amino acids, counting the end cysteine and phenylalanine. Just CDR3 DNA is preserved here, 45 bases in frame from base 1.